Listed below are T cell receptor beta chains from one sample, sequenced in a study of regulatory T cells in long-lasting Graves disease. TCRdb used MiXCR to reprocess the multiplex PCR reads, holding one entry per CDR3 protein. The sample carries approximately 440,000 distinct CDR3 sequences, roughly a quarter recorded once. The input for sequencing was peripheral blood mononuclear cells (PBMCs), taken when the disease was refractory, from a patient treated with antithyroid drugs. Receptors were obtained from a female donor with Graves disease. Each CDR3 is given with its conserved first and last residue. The order of the fields is J gene, V gene, D gene, clone size, CDR3 DNA, CDR3 protein. The D gene is left open where the match is weak. Only some rows state a clone size, as once, few, many or a class for expanded clones.

>TRBJ1-1|TRBV9|-|-
TGTGCCAGCCGACCCTCCCCAGACAGACCCATGAACACTGAAGCTTTCTTT
CASRPSPDRPMNTEAFF
>TRBJ2-2|TRBV9|TRBD2|-
TGTGCCAGCAGCGTAGGGCCGGGACTAGCGGGTTACACCGGGGAGCTGTTTTTT
CASSVGPGLAGYTGELFF
>TRBJ2-1|TRBV2|TRBD1|-
TGTGCCAGCAGTGGATACCGGGGACAGCTCAATGAGCAGTTCTTC
CASSGYRGQLNEQFF
>TRBJ2-5|TRBV12-3/TRBV12-4|TRBD1|many
TGTGCCAGCAGTGGGGGGACAGGGAGGGAAGAGACCCAGTACTTC
CASSGGTGREETQYF
>TRBJ1-1|TRBV18|TRBD1|-
TGTGCCAGCATACGGGACAGTCGGACTGAAGCTTTCTTT
CASIRDSRTEAFF
>TRBJ2-7|TRBV10-3|TRBD2|few
TGTGCCATCAGTGAACGGGGGGAAGAGCAGTACTTC
CAISERGEEQYF
>TRBJ2-7|TRBV6-9|-|few
TGTGCCAGCAGTTGGACGAGCTCCTACGAGCAGTACTTC
CASSWTSSYEQYF
>TRBJ1-1|TRBV5-1|TRBD1|once
TGCGCCAGCAGCTTGGGCGCGACAGGGGGATTGAGGAGCACTGAAGCTTTCTTT
CASSLGATGGLRSTEAFF
>TRBJ1-1|TRBV6-1|-|few
TGTGCCAGCACACTGAACACTGAAGCTTTCTTT
CASTLNTEAFF
>TRBJ2-7|TRBV9|TRBD1|-
TGTGCCAGCAGCGCAACCCCGGGACAGGGGAACTCCTACGAGCAGTACTTC
CASSATPGQGNSYEQYF
>TRBJ2-2|TRBV19|-|-
TGTGCCAGTAGTCCGGGGACGGGTGGCCCCGGGGAGCTGTTTTTT
CASSPGTGGPGELFF
>TRBJ1-2|TRBV19|TRBD1|-
TGTGCCAGTAGTACGCTAAACGATCCGGGACAGGGCCCTAATGGCTACACCTTC
CASSTLNDPGQGPNGYTF
>TRBJ2-1|TRBV7-2|TRBD1|-
TGTGCCAGCACCTTACACAGGGGGCCCAACTACAATGAGCAGTTCTTC
CASTLHRGPNYNEQFF
>TRBJ1-1|TRBV30|TRBD1|many
TGTGCCTGGATCCCGGGACAGGGGGCCAAAGCTTTCTTT
CAWIPGQGAKAFF
>TRBJ2-5|TRBV9|-|many
TGTGCCAGCAGCGTGGGTGGATTCGAGACCCAGTACTTC
CASSVGGFETQYF
>TRBJ2-1|TRBV24-1|-|few
TGTGCCACCAGTCTCACCCCGACGATGAACAGCGGCAATGAGCAGTTCTTC
CATSLTPTMNSGNEQFF
>TRBJ1-1|TRBV5-1|-|few
TGCGCCAGCAGCTCTGGCGGGCACCCGAACACTGAAGCTTTCTTT
CASSSGGHPNTEAFF
>TRBJ2-6|TRBV3-1|-|-
TGTGCCAGCAGCCATACAGGCTCTGGGGCCAACGTCCTGACTTTC
CASSHTGSGANVLTF
>TRBJ1-1|TRBV20-1|-|-
TGCAGTGCTAGAGAAAGAAACAGGGTTTCAGCTTTCTTT
CSARERNRVSAFF
>TRBJ2-7|TRBV12-3/TRBV12-4|TRBD1|many
TGTGCCAGCACCCCGACAGGGGCGCACGAGCAGTACTTC
CASTPTGAHEQYF
>TRBJ2-7|TRBV2|-|many
TGTGCCAGCAGTGTGCGACTGGGTAAGAGCTACGAGCAGTACTTC
CASSVRLGKSYEQYF
>TRBJ2-3|TRBV27|-|-
TGTGCCAGCAGTGGCTGGGAACAGAGCACAGATACGCAGTATTTT
CASSGWEQSTDTQYF
>TRBJ2-7|TRBV5-1|TRBD1|-
TGCGCCAGCAGCTTGTGGACAGGGGGTAGATACGAGCAGTACTTC
CASSLWTGGRYEQYF
>TRBJ2-2|TRBV5-1|TRBD1|-
TGCGCCAGCAGCCCCGGGACAGGGGTCACCGGGGAGCTGTTTTTT
CASSPGTGVTGELFF